This T cell receptor (beta chain) was captured in a study of blood T cell repertoires in COVID-19. Study-wide context: Some COVID-19 samples were acute and others convalescent; all came from the United States, Italy and Spain. PBMCs, B-cell-depleted T cells, or T cells provided the cDNA or gDNA that made up the material.

Study processing details: Reference gene primers were amplified, and this amplification served to estimate nucleated cell counts. Using immunoSEQ multiplex PCR, the repertoire was profiled, and TCRdb retains in-frame clones only, with some absent. V and J calls and clone size are given by that table; D and trimming were obtained from the DNA. The sample records about 110,000 clones, 81% being singletons. The CDR3 sequence is 14 residues long. Germline V gene data show CDR1 as WSHSY and CDR2 as SAAADI. V was pared by 6 bases and J by 4 bases, with 12 bases between. The receptor was isolated from a man aged 50 to 59 with acute or convalescent COVID-19. The V and J genes are TRBV10-2 and TRBJ1-4, with D possibly TRBD1 on 5 matching bases. The source material was peripheral blood. In DNA, the CDR3 is TGCGCCAGCAGAACAGACAGCCTTAATGAAAAACTGTTTTTT. Protein product: CASRTDSLNEKLFF.